The entry that follows covers one T cell receptor beta chain sequence. Libraries were prepared by immunoSEQ multiplex PCR; TCRdb keeps only in-frame clonotypes and omits some of them. The sample records a few hundred thousand clones, about 88% being singletons. Germline values: CDR1 GTSNPN, CDR2 SVGIG (reference sequence). J gave up 0 bases and V 2 bases, and 11 bases lay outside the gene matches. The CDR3 consists of 18 residues. The data stem from a study of blood T cell repertoires in COVID-19. The sequence was collected from a woman between 45 and 60 years old with COVID-19, enrolled during active disease. V usage is TRBV30 and J usage is TRBJ2-4, with 9 bases matching TRBD1. The sample consisted of peripheral blood. The CDR3 DNA reads as TGTGCCTGGAGTCGGGACAGGGCCTCCCCCGGAGCCAAAAACATTCAGTACTTC. Residues: CAWSRDRASPGAKNIQYF.